This passage covers 15 T cell receptor beta chains from one sample sequenced in a study of shared clonotypes between healthy human individuals. The table came from immunoSEQ multiplex PCR; TCRdb's copy has only in-frame clones and leaves some out. This sample has about 700,000 clones, with around 72% found just once. Input material: memory CD4+ T cells sorted from blood. Subset specified: CD45RA-negative fraction. The receptors here all came from a woman aged 25 to 45 in good health.

The chain has TRBV19 and TRBJ2-7, with TRBD1 identical over 11 bases. This CDR3 has 15 residues. Per the germline V gene, CDR1 is LNHDA and CDR2 is SQIVND (reference sequence). V lost 0 bases to trimming and J lost 6 bases; unmatched junction nucleotides: 4. Written as DNA, the CDR3 is TGTGCCAGTAGTATAGATGGAGGGACAGGGGGCGAGCAGTACTTC. Encoded protein: CASSIDGGTGGEQYF.

The rearrangement joins TRBV28 to TRBJ1-1; maybe TRBD1 (5 bases). V lost 5 bases, J lost 2 bases, and 12 bases lay in between. Germline V CDR1 and CDR2: MDHEN, SYDVKM. This CDR3 has 14 residues. In DNA form, the CDR3 reads TGTGCCAGCAGTCTAGAACAGGATAACACTGAAGCTTTCTTT. Translated, it gives CASSLEQDNTEAFF.

In its sample, this clone was seen many times. Other DNA sequences in this sample translate to the same CDR3. The chain recombines TRBV15 with TRBJ2-7; 8 positions agree with TRBD2. The CDR3 runs 16 residues. Germline values: CDR1 LNHNV, CDR2 YYDKDF (reference sequence). The J segment lost 3 bases and the V segment lost 0 bases, leaving 7 bases of the junction unmatched. The CDR3 coding sequence is TGTGCCACCAGCAGAGATTTAGCGGGAACTTTCTACGAGCAGTACTTC. Protein sequence: CATSRDLAGTFYEQYF.

At least ten counts were recorded for this clone. V and J are TRBV9 and TRBJ2-5; D remains unclear. This CDR3 comprises 15 residues. CDR1 is SGDLS, CDR2 YYNGEE, per germline. V was clipped by 0 bases and J by 0 bases, with 9 bases between them. CDR3 sequence reads: CASSVGYGYQETQYF. CDR3 in DNA: TGTGCCAGCAGCGTAGGTTACGGATACCAAGAGACCCAGTACTTC.

This clone was recorded only once. The J gene is TRBJ2-7, the V gene TRBV28; 10 nucleotides match TRBD1. The V gene end was trimmed by 6 bases and the J gene end by 9 bases; junction bases not matched to a gene: 14. The length of the CDR3 is 15 residues. The germline gives CDR1 MDHEN, CDR2 SYDVKM. CDR3 protein: CASRTGTGDITGQYF. The CDR3 nucleotides are TGTGCCAGCAGGACGGGGACAGGGGATATTACGGGGCAGTACTTC. Together with reference TRBV28 and TRBJ2-7, the CDR3 gives the full variable domain: DVKVTQSSRYLVKRTGEKVFLECVQDMDHENMFWYRQDPGLGLRLIYFSYDVKMKEKGDIPEGYSVSREKKERFSLILESASTNQTSMYLCASRTGTGDITGQYFGPGTRLTVT.

The V and J genes are TRBV9 and TRBJ1-1; 9 nucleotides align to TRBD1. The CDR3 loop spans 15 amino acids. V dropped 2 bases and J dropped 5; count of bases not matched to a gene: 7. Germline loops: CDR1 SGDLS, CDR2 YYNGEE. The CDR3 is CASSVTGGGRTEAFF. The CDR3 DNA sequence: TGTGCCAGCAGCGTTACAGGGGGCGGGAGGACTGAAGCTTTCTTT.

The chain uses TRBV6-5 and TRBJ2-7, with TRBD2 matching over 7 bases. The CDR3 runs 15 residues. Per germline, CDR1 MNHEY and CDR2 SVGAGI. Trimming cost V 5 bases and J 5 bases; bases outside gene matches: 12. CDR3 sequence (DNA): TGTGCCAGCAGTCGCCCGGGGCGGGAGCGCCACGAGCAGTACTTC. Protein: CASSRPGRERHEQYF.

The rearrangement joins TRBV7-8 to TRBJ2-5; 9 positions match TRBD1. The CDR3 totals 14 residues. Germline V lookup: CDR1 SGHVS, CDR2 FQNEAQ. The V gene end was trimmed by 4 bases and the J gene end by 6 bases; junction bases not matched to a gene: 6. The CDR3 sequence is CASSSSGQGKTQYF. The CDR3 DNA reads as TGTGCCAGCAGCTCCTCGGGACAGGGAAAGACCCAGTACTTC.

With respect to this clone: Different DNA sequences within this sample yield the same CDR3. The chain uses TRBV5-1 and TRBJ2-5; D tentatively reads TRBD1 or TRBD2 (6 bases each). CDR1 is SGHRS and CDR2 is YFSETQ in the germline V gene. Trimming shortened V by 4 bases and J by 5 bases, and 12 bases separated the two germline ends. The CDR3 is 13 amino acids. CDR3 loop: CASSGGRGETQYF. As DNA, the CDR3 is TGCGCCAGCAGCGGGGGGCGCGGGGAGACCCAGTACTTC.

Turning to this clone: In the same sample, other DNA sequences code for this CDR3. DNA for the CDR3: TGCGCCAGCAGCCCGGATAGCAATCAGCCCCAGCATTTT. This gives the protein CASSPDSNQPQHF. This chain connects TRBV5-1 to TRBJ1-5; the D is unclear. The CDR3 spans 13 residues. The ends were cut back, 4 bases at V and 0 bases at J, with 5 bases in the middle. The germline gives CDR1 SGHRS, CDR2 YFSETQ.

The J gene is TRBJ1-3, the V gene TRBV4-2; D remains unclear. Trimming removed 6 bases from V and 0 bases from J, with 18 bases in between. The CDR3 sequence is 17 residues long. Germline CDR1 is LGHNA and CDR2 is YNFKEQ. This CDR3 is CASSRGDGQISGNTIYF. Written as DNA, the CDR3 is TGTGCCAGCAGTCGAGGAGATGGCCAAATCTCTGGAAACACCATATATTTT.

The chain combines TRBV6-4 with TRBJ2-3; TRBD2 is a possible D gene (6 bases). The V and J ends lost 4 bases and 2 bases respectively, with 7 bases between them. The CDR3 consists of 13 residues. Germline lookup yields CDR1 MRHNA and CDR2 SNTAGT. In nucleotides, the CDR3 is TGTGCCAGCAGTGCGGGAGCCACAGATACGCAGTATTTT. Its translation is CASSAGATDTQYF.

The genes are TRBV6-5 and TRBJ2-5; D is perhaps TRBD1 or TRBD2 (5 bases each). The CDR3 loop spans 11 amino acids. Trimming removed 6 bases at V and 12 bases at J, with 14 bases between. Germline CDR1 and CDR2: MNHEY and SVGAGI. In DNA form, the CDR3 reads TGTGCCAGCAGATGGGGACCGGACAAGTACTTC. Its translation: CASRWGPDKYF.

This chain joins TRBV6-1 and TRBJ2-3, with D possibly TRBD2 on 6 matching bases. Germline CDR1 reads MNHNS; CDR2 reads SASEGT. The CDR3 loop spans 14 amino acids. The ends were cut back, 6 bases at V and 4 bases at J, with 14 bases in the middle. The CDR3 loop is CASSRDLGPDTQYF. The CDR3 DNA reads TGTGCCAGCAGCCGGGACTTGGGCCCAGATACGCAGTATTTT.

The CDR3, as DNA: TGCAGCGTTGAAGTATCTAGCGGCTACATTCAGTACTTC. It codes for CSVEVSSGYIQYF. The chain employs TRBV29-1 and TRBJ2-4; 7 bases map to TRBD2. The J segment lost 8 bases and the V segment lost 1 base, leaving 5 bases of the junction unmatched. Germline V gene data show CDR1 as SQVTM and CDR2 as ANQGSEA. The CDR3 runs to 13 residues.